Listed below are T cell receptor beta chains from one sample, sequenced in a study of cytomegalovirus exposure and HLA in healthy donors. This table comes from immunoSEQ multiplex PCR, and its TCRdb copy is limited to in-frame clones, with some not included. Among fewer than 100,000 clones listed, under 95% were seen once. Source material: PBMCs. The source is a man aged 30-40 years in good health and CMV-seronegative. CDR3s include the opening cysteine and the closing phenylalanine or tryptophan. The order of the fields is clone size, J gene, D gene, V gene, CDR3 protein, CDR3 DNA. D genes are given only for firm matches. A clone size is listed for some rows: how often the clone was seen (once, few, many), or a class if it is expanded.

NA TRBJ2-7 TRBD1 TRBV5-1 CASSRDSPSDEQYF TGCGCCAGCAGCCGGGACAGTCCTTCCGACGAGCAGTACTTC
NA TRBJ1-5 TRBD1 TRBV6-5 CASSSTGTDSNQPQHF TGTGCCAGCAGTTCCACCGGGACAGATAGCAATCAGCCCCAGCATTTT
NA TRBJ2-1 NA TRBV28 CASSSLGYEQFF TGTGCCAGCAGTTCCCTGGGCTATGAGCAGTTCTTC
NA TRBJ2-3 NA TRBV19 CASSIPGLNTDTQYF TGTGCCAGTAGTATTCCGGGACTCAACACAGATACGCAGTATTTT
NA TRBJ2-3 NA TRBV27 CASSLGGDTQYF TGTGCCAGCAGTTTGGGGGGAGATACGCAGTATTTT
NA TRBJ1-5 NA TRBV2 CASSGVFLLGQPQHF TGTGCCAGCAGTGGGGTTTTTCTCTTGGGCCAGCCCCAGCATTTT
NA TRBJ2-7 NA TRBV2 CASSKQGARHYEQYF TGTGCCAGCAGCAAACAGGGCGCCAGGCACTACGAGCAGTACTTC
once TRBJ1-1 TRBD1 TRBV13 CASSTSGTGFLAFF TGTGCCAGCAGCACATCCGGGACAGGGTTTTTAGCTTTCTTT
NA TRBJ2-3 TRBD2 TRBV11-3 CASSPGGAGDTDTQYF TGTGCCAGCAGCCCGGGCGGAGCGGGGGACACAGATACGCAGTATTTT
NA TRBJ2-7 NA TRBV11-2 CASSLDPIGANYEQYF TGTGCCAGCAGCTTAGATCCAATAGGGGCCAATTACGAGCAGTACTTC
NA TRBJ2-2 NA TRBV7-7 CASSLEGTLGNTGELFF TGTGCTAGCAGCTTAGAAGGGACATTGGGAAACACCGGGGAGCTGTTTTTT
NA TRBJ2-3 TRBD2 TRBV6-5 CASTWRGAKDTQYF TGTGCCAGCACCTGGCGGGGGGCCAAAGATACGCAGTATTTT
NA TRBJ1-5 NA TRBV19 CASSIPQLGRISNQPQHF TGTGCCAGTAGTATCCCCCAACTAGGACGGATTAGCAATCAGCCCCAGCATTTT
NA TRBJ2-7 TRBD2 TRBV12-5 CASGLGGTSGFYEQYF TGTGCTAGTGGTTTGGGCGGGACTAGCGGGTTCTACGAGCAGTACTTC
NA TRBJ2-5 TRBD2 TRBV4-2 CASSQETAGGVETQYF TGTGCCAGCAGCCAAGAGACAGCGGGGGGCGTGGAGACCCAGTACTTC
NA TRBJ2-1 NA TRBV19 CASSNRHAYNEQFF TGTGCCAGTAGTAATAGACACGCTTACAATGAGCAGTTCTTC
once TRBJ2-5 NA TRBV9 CASSPRDTGWGETQYF TGTGCCAGCAGCCCACGGGACACGGGATGGGGGGAGACCCAGTACTTC
NA TRBJ1-1 NA TRBV19 CASSSWRLTSEAFF TGTGCCAGTAGTTCTTGGCGGCTTACCTCTGAAGCTTTCTTT
NA TRBJ2-2 TRBD2 TRBV7-9 CASSPPGLAGVSGELFF TGTGCCAGCAGCCCACCCGGGCTAGCGGGAGTTTCCGGGGAGCTGTTTTTT
NA TRBJ1-2 NA TRBV19 CASSIYEHDGKWGYTF TGTGCCAGTAGTATATACGAGCATGACGGGAAATGGGGCTACACCTTC
NA TRBJ2-3 TRBD2 TRBV13 CASSFRAGGGTDTQYF TGTGCCAGCAGCTTTAGGGCGGGGGGGGGCACAGATACGCAGTATTTT
NA TRBJ2-3 NA TRBV5-1 CASSLDSTDTQYF TGCGCCAGCAGCTTGGACTCGACAGATACGCAGTATTTT
NA TRBJ1-1 NA TRBV14 CASSQGFVLRRDTEAFF TGTGCCAGCAGCCAAGGGTTTGTTTTGCGTCGGGACACTGAAGCTTTCTTT
NA TRBJ2-5 TRBD2 TRBV19 CASSPGTSGEETQYF TGTGCCAGTAGTCCCGGGACTAGCGGGGAAGAGACCCAGTACTTC
once TRBJ1-2 TRBD1 TRBV6-1 CASGGETGGAGGYTF TGTGCCAGCGGTGGGGAGACAGGGGGCGCAGGTGGCTACACCTTC
NA TRBJ1-1 NA TRBV10-2 CASRADPGAEAFF TGCGCCAGCAGAGCGGACCCGGGGGCTGAAGCTTTCTTT
NA TRBJ2-1 TRBD2 TRBV28 CASNVRTSGGYNEQFF TGTGCCAGCAATGTACGGACTAGCGGGGGTTACAATGAGCAGTTCTTC
NA TRBJ1-2 NA TRBV20-1 CSPTGGAGYTF TGCAGTCCCACGGGGGGGGCAGGCTACACCTTC
NA TRBJ1-1 NA TRBV7-9 CASSLVSGSAFF TGTGCCAGCAGCTTAGTTTCAGGGTCAGCTTTCTTT
NA TRBJ2-5 TRBD1 TRBV6-1 CASSEGTGIVKETQYF TGTGCCAGCAGTGAAGGGACAGGGATCGTGAAAGAGACCCAGTACTTC
NA TRBJ1-1 TRBD1 TRBV4-1 CASSHGQGAYISTEAFF TGCGCCAGCAGCCATGGACAGGGGGCGTATATTAGCACTGAAGCTTTCTTT
NA TRBJ2-2 TRBD2 TRBV6-5 CASRGGVSGELFF TGTGCCAGCCGGGGGGGCGTTAGCGGGGAGCTGTTTTTT
NA TRBJ2-3 NA TRBV28 CASSLVRTDTQYF TGTGCCAGCAGTTTAGTGAGGACAGATACGCAGTATTTT
NA TRBJ2-1 TRBD1 TRBV4-1 CASSQTGTGVGNEQFF TGCGCCAGCAGCCAAACCGGGACAGGGGTCGGAAATGAGCAGTTCTTC
NA TRBJ1-5 TRBD1 TRBV23-1 CASSQHDRGPQPQHF TGCGCCAGCAGTCAACATGACAGGGGGCCTCAGCCCCAGCATTTT
NA TRBJ1-1 TRBD1 TRBV27 CASRRGGRAGNTEAFF TGTGCCAGCAGACGAGGGGGCAGGGCGGGAAACACTGAAGCTTTCTTT
NA TRBJ2-3 NA TRBV6-5 CASSYSGARTDTQYF TGTGCCAGCAGTTACTCGGGGGCTCGCACAGATACGCAGTATTTT
NA TRBJ2-6 NA TRBV6-1 CASSQDRRTFSGANVLTF TGTGCCAGCAGTCAAGACAGGCGGACCTTCTCTGGGGCCAACGTCCTGACTTTC
NA TRBJ1-5 NA TRBV19 CASSVTGRDQPQHF TGTGCCAGTAGTGTAACAGGTAGGGATCAGCCCCAGCATTTT
once TRBJ1-4 NA TRBV2 CASSEESGLTNEKLFF TGTGCCAGCAGTGAAGAATCAGGCTTAACTAATGAAAAACTGTTTTTT
NA TRBJ1-3 NA TRBV10-3 CAISPAGGNTIYF TGTGCCATCAGTCCGGCAGGTGGAAACACCATATATTTT
NA TRBJ2-6 TRBD1 TRBV4-2 CASSQDGTEGANVLTF TGTGCCAGCAGCCAAGATGGGACAGAGGGGGCCAACGTCCTGACTTTC
NA TRBJ2-1 TRBD2 TRBV19 CASSIGSGGNEQFF TGTGCCAGTAGTATAGGCAGCGGGGGTAATGAGCAGTTCTTC
NA TRBJ2-3 NA TRBV10-2 CASNGQSTDTQYF TGCGCCAGCAACGGACAGAGCACAGATACGCAGTATTTT
NA TRBJ1-3 NA TRBV14 CASSVQYSGNTIYF TGTGCCAGCAGCGTCCAGTACTCTGGAAACACCATATATTTT
NA TRBJ2-7 TRBD1 TRBV5-1 CASSYRDRYEQYF TGCGCCAGCAGTTATCGGGACAGGTACGAGCAGTACTTC
once TRBJ2-3 TRBD1 TRBV11-1 CASSLVGQGVDTQYF TGTGCCAGCAGCTTAGTCGGGCAGGGGGTAGATACGCAGTATTTT
NA TRBJ2-7 TRBD1 TRBV10-1 CASSAGGTYEQYF TGCGCCAGCAGTGCAGGGGGAACCTACGAGCAGTACTTC
NA TRBJ1-5 NA TRBV7-8 CASSFTGQNNQPQHF TGTGCCAGCAGCTTTACAGGACAGAATAATCAGCCCCAGCATTTT
NA TRBJ2-7 TRBD2 TRBV28 CASSFGASGLSFYEQYF TGTGCCAGCAGTTTTGGTGCTAGCGGGTTGTCTTTTTACGAGCAGTACTTC
few TRBJ2-7 TRBD2 TRBV6-5 CASSPTGLAAEQYF TGTGCCAGCAGTCCCACCGGACTAGCGGCGGAGCAGTACTTC
NA TRBJ1-5 NA TRBV4-2 CASSQAADSNQPQHF TGTGCCAGCAGCCAAGCGGCGGATAGCAATCAGCCCCAGCATTTT
once TRBJ2-3 NA TRBV6-5 CATAVGGEADTQYF TGTGCCACCGCAGTGGGCGGGGAAGCAGATACGCAGTATTTT
few TRBJ2-7 TRBD1 TRBV11-2 CASSFGTDYYEQYF TGTGCCAGCAGCTTCGGGACAGATTACTACGAGCAGTACTTC
once TRBJ2-2 TRBD2 TRBV6-1 CASSGLAGDSGELFF TGTGCCAGCAGCGGACTAGCGGGAGATTCCGGGGAGCTGTTTTTT
NA TRBJ2-1 NA TRBV7-2 CASSLAPGYNEQFF TGTGCCAGCAGCTTAGCCCCAGGCTACAATGAGCAGTTCTTC
NA TRBJ1-3 NA TRBV9 CASSVAPDRSFGNTIYF TGTGCCAGCAGCGTAGCTCCAGACAGGTCATTTGGAAACACCATATATTTT